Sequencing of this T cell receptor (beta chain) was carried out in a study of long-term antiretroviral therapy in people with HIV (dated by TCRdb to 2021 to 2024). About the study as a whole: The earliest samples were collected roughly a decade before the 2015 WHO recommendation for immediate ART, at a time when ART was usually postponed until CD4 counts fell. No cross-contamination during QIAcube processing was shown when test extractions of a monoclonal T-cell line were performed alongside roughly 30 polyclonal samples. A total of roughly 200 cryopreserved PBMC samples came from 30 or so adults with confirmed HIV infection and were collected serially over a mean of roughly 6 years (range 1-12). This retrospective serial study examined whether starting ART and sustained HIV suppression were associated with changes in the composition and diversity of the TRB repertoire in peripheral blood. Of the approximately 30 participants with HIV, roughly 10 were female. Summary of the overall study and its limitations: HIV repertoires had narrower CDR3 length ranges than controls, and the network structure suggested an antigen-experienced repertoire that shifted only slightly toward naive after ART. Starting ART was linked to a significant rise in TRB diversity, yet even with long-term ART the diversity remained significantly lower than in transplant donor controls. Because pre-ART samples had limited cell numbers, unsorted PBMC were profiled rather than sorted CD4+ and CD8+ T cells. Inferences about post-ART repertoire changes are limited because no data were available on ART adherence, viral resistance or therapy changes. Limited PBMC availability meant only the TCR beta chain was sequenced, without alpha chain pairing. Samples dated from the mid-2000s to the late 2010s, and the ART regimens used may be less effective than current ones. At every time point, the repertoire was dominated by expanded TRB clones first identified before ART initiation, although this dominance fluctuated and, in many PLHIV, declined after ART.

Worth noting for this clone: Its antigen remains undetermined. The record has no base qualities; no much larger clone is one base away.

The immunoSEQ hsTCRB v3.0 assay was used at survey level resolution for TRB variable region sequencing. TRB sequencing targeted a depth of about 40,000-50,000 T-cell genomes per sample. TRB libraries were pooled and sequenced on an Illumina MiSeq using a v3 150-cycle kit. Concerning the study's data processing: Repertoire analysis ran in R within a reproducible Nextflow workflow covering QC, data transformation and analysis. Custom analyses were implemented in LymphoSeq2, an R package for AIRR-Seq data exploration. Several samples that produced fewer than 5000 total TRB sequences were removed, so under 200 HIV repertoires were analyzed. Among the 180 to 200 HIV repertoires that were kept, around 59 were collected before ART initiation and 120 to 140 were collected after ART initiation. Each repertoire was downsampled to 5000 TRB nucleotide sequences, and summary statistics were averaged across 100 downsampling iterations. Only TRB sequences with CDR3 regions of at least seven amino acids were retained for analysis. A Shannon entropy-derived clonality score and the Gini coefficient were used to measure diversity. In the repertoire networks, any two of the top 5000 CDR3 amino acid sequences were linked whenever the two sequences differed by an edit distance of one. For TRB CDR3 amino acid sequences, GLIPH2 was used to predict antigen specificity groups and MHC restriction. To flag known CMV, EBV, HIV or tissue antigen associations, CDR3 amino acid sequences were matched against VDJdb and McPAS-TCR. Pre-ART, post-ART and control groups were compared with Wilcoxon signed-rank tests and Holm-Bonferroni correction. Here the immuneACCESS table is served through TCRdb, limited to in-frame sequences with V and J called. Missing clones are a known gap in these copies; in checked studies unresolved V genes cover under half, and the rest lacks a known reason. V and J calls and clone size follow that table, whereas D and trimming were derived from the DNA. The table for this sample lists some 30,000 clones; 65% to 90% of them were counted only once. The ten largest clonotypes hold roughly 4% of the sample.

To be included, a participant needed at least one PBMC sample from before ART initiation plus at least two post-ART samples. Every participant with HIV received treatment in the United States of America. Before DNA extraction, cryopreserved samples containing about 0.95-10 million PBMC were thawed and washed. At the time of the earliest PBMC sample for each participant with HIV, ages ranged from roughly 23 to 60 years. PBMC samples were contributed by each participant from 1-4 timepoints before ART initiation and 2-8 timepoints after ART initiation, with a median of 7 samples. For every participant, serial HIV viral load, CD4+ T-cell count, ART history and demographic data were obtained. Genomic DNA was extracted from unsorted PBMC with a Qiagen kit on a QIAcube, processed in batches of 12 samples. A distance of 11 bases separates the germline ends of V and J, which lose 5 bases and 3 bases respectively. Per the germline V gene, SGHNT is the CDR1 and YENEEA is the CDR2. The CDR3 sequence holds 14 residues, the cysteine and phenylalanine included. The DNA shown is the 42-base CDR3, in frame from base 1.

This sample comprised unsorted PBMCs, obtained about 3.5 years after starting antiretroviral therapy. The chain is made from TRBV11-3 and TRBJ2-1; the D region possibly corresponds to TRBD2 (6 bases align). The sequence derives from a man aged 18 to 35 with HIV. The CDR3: CASSLGGVYNEQFF. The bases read TGTGCCAGCAGCCTAGGCGGGGTCTACAATGAGCAGTTCTTC.